The rows below give T cell receptor beta chains drawn from one sample of a study of ipilimumab plus nivolumab after autologous stem cell transplantation. Data came from immunoSEQ multiplex PCR; TCRdb stores just in-frame clones and leaves some out. Counted here are tens of thousands of clones, 83% occurring once; the ten biggest clones make up 2.2%. Source: PBMCs, taken in a trial of ipilimumab plus nivolumab as post-transplant consolidation. These receptors were taken from a male donor with diffuse large B-cell lymphoma. The CDR3 runs from the conserved cysteine through the conserved F or W. The order of the fields is D gene, V gene, J gene, clone size, CDR3 protein, CDR3 DNA. The D gene is left open where the match is weak. The size field is filled for only some rows; it gives once, few, many or a size class.

>NA|TRBV18|TRBJ1-6|once
CASSGGGNSPLHF
TGTGCCAGCTCCGGGGGGGGAAATTCACCCCTCCACTTT
>TRBD2|TRBV6-6|TRBJ2-7|NA
CASSYGGSGGNYEQYF
TGTGCCAGCAGTTACGGCGGCTCGGGGGGTAACTACGAGCAGTACTTC
>NA|TRBV29-1|TRBJ1-1|NA
CSVAEFIGSTEAFF
TGCAGCGTTGCGGAGTTTATAGGGAGCACTGAAGCTTTCTTT
>TRBD1|TRBV7-3|TRBJ2-3|few
CASSAYRGTSTDTQYF
TGTGCCAGCAGCGCCTACAGGGGGACCTCCACAGATACGCAGTATTTT
>NA|TRBV9|TRBJ2-1|NA
CASSVAGRVNNEQFF
TGTGCCAGCAGCGTAGCAGGCAGGGTAAATAATGAGCAGTTCTTC
>NA|TRBV28|TRBJ1-1|NA
CASSSAGGSNTEAFF
TGTGCCAGCAGCTCCGCCGGGGGGAGTAACACTGAAGCTTTCTTT
>NA|TRBV2|TRBJ1-4|NA
CASSDQVTNEKLFF
TGTGCCAGCAGTGACCAGGTCACTAATGAAAAACTGTTTTTT
>NA|TRBV29-1|TRBJ2-3|NA
CSVGRDLGADTQYF
TGCAGCGTGGGTCGGGACTTGGGCGCAGATACGCAGTATTTT
>NA|TRBV2|TRBJ1-5|NA
CASSAEQGSNQPQHF
TGTGCCAGCAGTGCCGAACAGGGTAGCAATCAGCCCCAGCATTTT
>TRBD1|TRBV18|TRBJ1-1|NA
CASSPQGADTEAFF
TGTGCCAGCTCACCCCAGGGGGCGGACACTGAAGCTTTCTTT
>TRBD2|TRBV6-1|TRBJ2-7|NA
CASIERLAGTYEQYF
TGTGCCAGCATCGAGAGACTAGCGGGGACCTACGAGCAGTACTTC
>NA|TRBV19|TRBJ2-2|NA
CASSIILRGQTNTGELFF
TGTGCCAGTAGTATAATCCTCCGGGGGCAGACGAACACCGGGGAGCTGTTTTTT
>NA|TRBV19|TRBJ1-3|NA
CASTRGAPGNTIYF
TGTGCCAGTACCAGGGGAGCTCCTGGAAACACCATATATTTT
>TRBD1|TRBV10-3|TRBJ1-6|NA
CAGRGQVDSPLHF
TGTGCCGGACGGGGACAGGTTGATTCACCCCTCCACTTT
>NA|TRBV5-1|TRBJ2-7|once
CASSLSNSYEQYF
TGCGCCAGCAGCTTGTCCAACTCCTACGAGCAGTACTTC
>NA|TRBV4-2|TRBJ1-6|NA
CASSQDLEQINSPLHF
TGTGCCAGCAGCCAAGATCTCGAACAGATTAATTCACCCCTCCACTTT
>NA|TRBV7-2|TRBJ2-3|NA
CASSSWADTQYF
TGTGCCAGCAGCTCCTGGGCAGATACGCAGTATTTT
>NA|TRBV7-7|TRBJ2-1|NA
CASSPSRSYNEQFF
TGTGCTAGCAGCCCATCTAGGTCCTACAATGAGCAGTTCTTC
>NA|TRBV2|TRBJ2-7|NA
CASSEYHEQYF
TGTGCCAGCAGTGAATACCACGAGCAGTACTTC
>NA|TRBV2|TRBJ1-2|NA
CASSADGNANYGYTF
TGTGCCAGCAGTGCGGACGGTAATGCTAACTATGGCTACACCTTC
>NA|TRBV28|TRBJ1-1|NA
CASSRDGGVKNTEAFF
TGTGCCAGCAGTCGAGACGGAGGGGTGAAAAACACTGAAGCTTTCTTT
>TRBD2|TRBV18|TRBJ2-7|NA
CASSPAGGAGVSSYEQYF
TGTGCCAGCTCACCGGCCGGGGGAGCGGGGGTTAGCTCCTACGAGCAGTACTTC
>TRBD2|TRBV18|TRBJ2-1|NA
CASSPPGAGGRSYNEQFF
TGTGCCAGCTCACCACCGGGCGCGGGGGGGCGTTCCTACAATGAGCAGTTCTTC
>TRBD2|TRBV16|TRBJ2-3|NA
CASSPWSSGVTDTQYF
TGTGCCAGCAGCCCTTGGTCTAGCGGGGTCACAGATACGCAGTATTTT
>NA|TRBV7-8|TRBJ1-6|NA
CASSLTGGYNSPLHF
TGTGCCAGCAGCTTAACCGGGGGCTATAATTCACCCCTCCACTTT
>TRBD1|TRBV5-4|TRBJ1-2|NA
CASSSDRGYGYTF
TGTGCCAGCAGCTCTGACAGGGGCTATGGCTACACCTTC
>NA|TRBV13|TRBJ2-7|NA
CASSPTGGEQYF
TGTGCCAGCAGCCCGACCGGGGGCGAGCAGTACTTC
>NA|TRBV6-6|TRBJ2-5|NA
CASALGETQYF
TGTGCCAGCGCACTAGGGGAGACCCAGTACTTC
>NA|TRBV5-5|TRBJ1-4|NA
CASSLAVISTNEKLFF
TGTGCCAGCAGCTTGGCAGTGATTTCAACTAATGAAAAACTGTTTTTT
>NA|TRBV6-6|TRBJ2-5|NA
CASKATPLQETQYF
TGTGCCAGCAAAGCCACCCCCCTACAAGAGACCCAGTACTTC
>NA|TRBV25-1|TRBJ2-7|NA
CASSSHGQVYEQYF
TGTGCCAGCAGTAGCCACGGGCAGGTCTACGAGCAGTACTTC
>TRBD1|TRBV9|TRBJ2-3|NA
CASSPRSPRTGLDTQYF
TGTGCCAGCAGCCCGCGCAGCCCCCGGACAGGGTTGGATACGCAGTATTTT
>NA|TRBV7-8|TRBJ1-6|once
CASSSSPGAPLHF
TGTGCCAGCAGCTCATCTCCGGGAGCACCCCTCCACTTT
>NA|TRBV2|TRBJ1-6|few
CARESGGVNSPLHF
TGTGCCAGAGAAAGTGGGGGCGTGAATTCACCCCTCCACTTT
>TRBD1|TRBV27|TRBJ1-5|once
CASSPGVWGQGGRSNQPQHF
TGTGCCAGCAGCCCCGGGGTATGGGGACAGGGGGGTAGGAGCAATCAGCCCCAGCATTTT
>TRBD1|TRBV5-5|TRBJ2-1|NA
CASSLQGATYNEQFF
TGTGCCAGCAGCCTACAGGGGGCGACCTACAATGAGCAGTTCTTC
>NA|TRBV2|TRBJ2-5|NA
CASTPDRAQETQYF
TGTGCCAGCACACCGGACAGAGCCCAAGAGACCCAGTACTTC
>NA|TRBV4-2|TRBJ1-1|NA
CASSQAFLRNTEAFF
TGTGCCAGCAGCCAAGCGTTCCTCAGGAACACTGAAGCTTTCTTT
>TRBD1|TRBV7-8|TRBJ1-5|NA
CASSGGTGFFSNQPQHF
TGTGCCAGCAGCGGGGGGACAGGGTTTTTTAGCAATCAGCCCCAGCATTTT
>NA|TRBV18|TRBJ1-3|NA
CASSPDRTSGNTIYF
TGTGCCAGCTCACCCGACAGGACCTCTGGAAACACCATATATTTT
>NA|TRBV9|TRBJ2-5|NA
CASSVGGVRETQYF
TGTGCCAGCAGCGTAGGGGGTGTCCGCGAGACCCAGTACTTC
>NA|TRBV27|TRBJ2-7|NA
CASSSRTGMGPWGEQYF
TGTGCCAGCAGTTCACGGACGGGAATGGGGCCATGGGGGGAGCAGTACTTC
>NA|TRBV5-1|TRBJ1-3|NA
CASRHDSTSGNTIYF
TGCGCCAGCAGGCATGACAGCACCTCTGGAAACACCATATATTTT
>NA|TRBV29-1|TRBJ2-6|NA
CSVGHSPSGANVLTF
TGCAGCGTTGGACACAGCCCCTCTGGGGCCAACGTCCTGACTTTC